A selection of T cell receptor beta chains follows, all from one sample in a study of graft-versus-host responses after intestinal transplantation. Method: immunoSEQ multiplex PCR; TCRdb's copy keeps in-frame clones and lacks some. The repertoire holds around 20,000 clones, 90% seen once, with under 2% in the top ten. This specimen was PBMCs, taken approximately 370 days after transplant. These receptors came from a human patient who received an intestinal transplant, so some T cells may come from the graft donor. CDR3s include the opening cysteine and the closing phenylalanine or tryptophan. D genes are given only for firm matches. Part of the rows lack a size; the others show once, few, many or a class for expanded clones.

d_gene	j_gene	abundance	v_gene	CDR3aa	CDR3nt
TRBD1	TRBJ1-2	NA	TRBV6-1	CASSEGQGIGYTF	TGTGCCAGCAGCGAGGGACAGGGGATAGGCTACACCTTC
NA	TRBJ2-7	once	TRBV5-1	CASSLDFWRTGNEQYF	TGCGCCAGCAGCTTGGATTTTTGGCGTACCGGGAACGAGCAGTACTTC
TRBD1	TRBJ1-1	NA	TRBV19	CASSIALTGEAFF	TGTGCCAGTAGTATAGCTCTGACAGGGGAAGCTTTCTTT
NA	TRBJ2-7	once	TRBV10-3	CAISEAGVEQYF	TGTGCCATCAGTGAGGCGGGTGTCGAGCAGTACTTC
NA	TRBJ2-2	NA	TRBV6-1	CASSDGFRGGELFF	TGTGCCAGCAGTGATGGTTTTCGGGGGGGGGAGCTGTTTTTT
NA	TRBJ2-2	NA	TRBV4-1	CASSGFLGNTGELFF	TGCGCCAGCTCGGGCTTTCTCGGGAACACCGGGGAGCTGTTTTTT
NA	TRBJ2-7	NA	TRBV29-1	CSVDRGGGVYEQYF	TGCAGCGTTGACCGGGGAGGGGGAGTCTACGAGCAGTACTTC
TRBD2	TRBJ2-3	NA	TRBV5-1	CASSAGLAGTYTDTQYF	TGCGCCAGCAGCGCTGGACTAGCGGGGACTTACACAGATACGCAGTATTTT
TRBD1	TRBJ1-4	NA	TRBV6-6	CASSGKGGGEGKLFF	TGTGCCAGCAGCGGCAAAGGGGGCGGGGAGGGAAAACTGTTTTTT
TRBD2	TRBJ2-1	NA	TRBV5-3	CARSLARGGSYNEQFF	TGTGCCAGAAGCTTGGCTAGGGGAGGGTCCTACAATGAGCAGTTCTTC
TRBD2	TRBJ2-7	NA	TRBV5-1	CASSLKPSGGVNSYEQYF	TGCGCCAGCAGCTTGAAGCCCAGCGGGGGGGTCAACTCCTACGAGCAGTACTTC